The present T cell receptor beta chain was sequenced within a study of blood T cell repertoires in COVID-19. Study-wide context: Sites in the United States, Italy and Spain provided acute and convalescent COVID-19 samples.

Original analysis: From reference gene primer amplification, estimates of nucleated cell counts were derived. The table came from immunoSEQ multiplex PCR; TCRdb's copy has only in-frame clones and leaves some out. That table supplies the V and J calls and clone size; D and trimming were determined from the DNA. The sample lists approximately 75,000 clones; about 79% were seen once. V lost 0 bases and J 2 bases, leaving 5 bases between the germline ends. The CDR3 covers 14 residues. Per germline, CDR1 SEHNR and CDR2 FQNEAQ (reference sequence). The chain recombines TRBV7-9 with TRBJ2-1; D unclear. The TCR sequence derives from a woman aged 45-59 years with acute or convalescent COVID-19. The sequenced sample was peripheral blood. CDR3: CASSLALAYNEQFF. In nucleotides, the CDR3 is TGTGCCAGCAGCTTAGCGCTAGCCTACAATGAGCAGTTCTTC.